This TCR beta chain was sequenced in a study of blood T cells in healthy people across ages. Points from the study as a whole: Expanded clonotype shifts may have been confounded, as the donors had an unknown CMV status. Measured against age, TCR beta diversity per million T cells decreased in a roughly linear manner. A conclusive naive versus antigen-experienced comparison was prevented by the unsorted PBMCs.

With a J-beta primer mix and a sample-barcoded 5' primer, a second PCR ran about 6 to 11 cycles. TCRdb reprocessed the 5' RACE reads via MiXCR and lists one record per CDR3 protein. This sample has 650,000 to 800,000 distinct CDR3 sequences; roughly half occur once, and the top ten carry 13%. This CDR3 spans 13 amino acids. V was pared by 0 bases and J by 13 bases, with 16 bases between. Germline V gene data show CDR1 as DFQATT and CDR2 as SNEGSKA (reference sequence). With respect to this clonotype: The antigen remains undetermined. This may come from a read error, since a much larger clone is one base off.

The gene calls are TRBV20-1 and TRBJ2-1; no definite D call. Sequenced: blood. The clonotype originates from an elderly woman in good health. CDR3 in amino acids: CSAREVLRETQFF. The CDR3 DNA reads TGCAGTGCTAGAGAAGTCCTCCGTGAGACCCAGTTCTTC.